This entry is about one TCR beta chain. The germline CDR1 and CDR2 sequences are MNHEY and SVGEGT. V lost 4 bases and J lost 5, with 11 bases in between. The CDR3 covers 13 residues. Assay used: immunoSEQ multiplex PCR; TCRdb lists only in-frame clones, some missing. The data contain 90,000 to 150,000 clones, around 80% of them seen just once; the ten biggest clones take up about 2.5%. These data belong to a study of blood T cell repertoires in COVID-19. The sequencing sample was made of peripheral blood. The receptor's source is a man aged 45 to 65 with acute or convalescent COVID-19. The chain has TRBV6-2 or TRBV6-3 and TRBJ2-5, with a possible D match to TRBD2 (6 bases). As DNA, the CDR3 is TGTGCCAGCAGTTGGGCGGGGCGGGAGACCCAGTACTTC. Its translation: CASSWAGRETQYF.